Following are 21 T cell receptor beta chains from one sample sequenced in a study of beta chain features in type 1 diabetes. All of the isolated RNA was reverse transcribed, so expressed TCRB transcripts were sequenced. Sequencing was performed with immunoSEQ multiplex PCR; in TCRdb, only in-frame clones are kept and a portion is missing. The sample has a few hundred thousand clones, over 25% seen once. Sequenced input: naive CD4+ T cells from blood. These receptors originate from a man aged 18 to 29 in good health.

The CDR3 region is CASSSQAGYEQYF. CDR3 in DNA: TGTGCCAGCAGCTCGCAGGCCGGCTACGAGCAGTACTTC. The chain carries TRBV7-9 and TRBJ2-7; D remains ambiguous. This CDR3 has 13 residues. Trimming pared 4 bases from V and 3 bases from J, leaving 10 bases between. Germline values: CDR1 SEHNR, CDR2 FQNEAQ (reference sequence). Filled out from reference TRBV7-9 and TRBJ2-7, the complete variable domain reads DTGVSQNPRHKITKRGQNVTFRCDPISEHNRLYWYRQTLGQGPEFLTYFQNEAQLEKSRLLSDRFSAERPKGSFSTLEIQRTEQGDSAMYLCASSSQAGYEQYFGPGTRLTVT.

V is TRBV6-5 and J is TRBJ2-5; the D call may be TRBD1 or TRBD2 (5 bases each). The CDR3 runs to 14 residues. V lost 5 bases to trimming and J lost 5 bases, with 15 bases between them. Germline CDR1 MNHEY, CDR2 SVGAGI. The chain's CDR3 is CASSAVRGGETQYF. As DNA, the CDR3 is TGTGCCAGCAGTGCCGTGAGGGGCGGCGAGACCCAGTACTTC.

The chain uses TRBV29-1 and TRBJ1-1; perhaps TRBD1 as D (6 bases). This CDR3 has 15 amino acids. CDR1 is SQVTM and CDR2 is ANQGSEA in the germline V gene. The ends were cut back, 6 bases at V and 1 base at J, with 18 bases in the middle. CDR3 amino acids: CSVDQGLRGNTEAFF. In DNA form, the CDR3 reads TGCAGCGTAGACCAGGGGTTACGGGGGAACACTGAAGCTTTCTTT.

Turning to this clone: Other DNA sequences from this sample encode an identical CDR3 as well. V gene TRBV9 combines with J gene TRBJ2-1, with 12 bases identical to TRBD2. Germline CDR1 reads SGDLS; CDR2 reads YYNGEE. V trimming: 0 bases; J trimming: 5 bases; junction bases outside the gene matches: 0. This CDR3 region has 15 residues. The CDR3 protein is CASSVGLAGDNEQFF. CDR3 nucleotides: TGTGCCAGCAGCGTAGGACTAGCGGGAGACAATGAGCAGTTCTTC.

This chain links TRBV18 with TRBJ2-1, with 7 bases lining up with TRBD1. CDR3 size: 15 residues. The V and J ends lost 3 bases and 4 bases, in that order; junction bases with no gene match: 6. In germline, CDR1 is KGHSH, CDR2 LQKENI. CDR3 coding DNA: TGTGCCAGCTCACCTAAGGGGACAGCATACAATGAGCAGTTCTTC. Translating it yields CASSPKGTAYNEQFF. The full variable domain, with the rest looked up from reference TRBV18 and TRBJ2-1, is NAGVMQNPRHLVRRRGQEARLRCSPMKGHSHVYWYRQLPEEGLKFMVYLQKENIIDESGMPKERFSAEFPKEGPSILRIQQVVRGDSAAYFCASSPKGTAYNEQFFGPGTRLTVL.

This clone appeared a few times. The V call is TRBV29-1, the J call TRBJ2-7; 8 bases align to TRBD1. CDR1 is SQVTM and CDR2 is ANQGSEA in the germline V gene. V lost 1 base to trimming and J lost 5 bases; unmatched junction nucleotides: 13. There are 16 residues in the CDR3. CDR3 nucleotide sequence: TGCAGCGTTGAAGGGGCGGCGGACAGGGCTTTTAACGAGCAGTACTTC. Translating it yields CSVEGAADRAFNEQYF.

CDR3 protein: CASSLVGRSDEQFF. In nucleotides, the CDR3 is TGTGCCAGCAGCTTAGTGGGGCGAAGTGATGAGCAGTTCTTC. The V and J genes are TRBV7-9 and TRBJ2-1, with D perhaps matching TRBD1 (5 bases). The germline V and J ends were trimmed by 1 base and 8 bases, with 12 bases remaining between them. Germline CDR1 is SEHNR and CDR2 is FQNEAQ (reference sequence). The CDR3 is 14 amino acids.

This clone was detected only a few times. The chain uses TRBV27 and TRBJ1-5, with TRBD1 matching 7 bases. After removal of 4 bases from V and 0 bases from J, the junction contained 6 bases not matched to a gene. This CDR3 has 16 amino acids. CDR1 and CDR2 from the germline V gene are MNHEY and SMNVEV (reference sequence). The CDR3 is CASSSQGTYSNQPQHF. The CDR3 coding sequence is TGTGCCAGCAGTTCACAGGGGACCTATAGCAATCAGCCCCAGCATTTT.

Only a few counts were recorded for this clone. Within the sample, other DNA sequences also encode this same CDR3. The J gene is TRBJ2-3, the V gene TRBV29-1; possible D gene TRBD2, 5 bases. Germline V gene sequence: CDR1 SQVTM, CDR2 ANQGSEA. The CDR3 sequence is 14 residues long. Between the trimmed V and J ends, which lost 3 bases and 0 bases, there was a span of 10 bases. CDR3 residues: CSVEEAASTDTQYF. In DNA, the CDR3 is TGCAGCGTTGAGGAGGCGGCTAGCACAGATACGCAGTATTTT.

The chain is built from TRBV9 and TRBJ2-7, with 14 bases fitting TRBD2. The CDR3 contains 15 residues. Per germline, CDR1 SGDLS and CDR2 YYNGEE. V shed 3 bases, J shed 5 bases, and the junction held 4 bases outside the gene matches. CDR3 bases: TGTGCCAGCAGCGCCAGACTAGCGGGAGGGGACGAGCAGTACTTC. As protein: CASSARLAGGDEQYF. Combining the CDR3 with reference TRBV9 and TRBJ2-7 gives the whole variable domain DSGVTQTPKHLITATGQRVTLRCSPRSGDLSVYWYQQSLDQGLQFLIQYYNGEERAKGNILERFSAQQFPDLHSELNLSSLELGDSALYFCASSARLAGGDEQYFGPGTRLTVT.

This chain connects TRBV7-9 to TRBJ2-5; the D is unclear. The V gene's germline CDR1 is SEHNR and CDR2 FQNEAQ (reference sequence). V shed 2 bases and J shed 3 bases, with 10 bases lying between them. The CDR3 is 14 residues long. CDR3 bases: TGTGCCAGCAGCTTAACGGCGGCGGAAGAGACCCAGTACTTC. This sequence encodes CASSLTAAEETQYF. Full variable domain (missing parts from reference TRBV7-9 and TRBJ2-5): DTGVSQNPRHKITKRGQNVTFRCDPISEHNRLYWYRQTLGQGPEFLTYFQNEAQLEKSRLLSDRFSAERPKGSFSTLEIQRTEQGDSAMYLCASSLTAAEETQYFGPGTRLLVL.

The CDR3 region has the DNA TGTGCCAGCAGTGCCACGGGACTAGTCAATGAGCAGTTCTTC. It yields the protein CASSATGLVNEQFF. The V gene is TRBV28, the J gene TRBJ2-1, with 8 bases that match TRBD2. The CDR3 length is 14 residues. The trim removed 5 bases at V and 6 bases at J, leaving 6 bases unmatched. The V gene's germline CDR1 is MDHEN and CDR2 SYDVKM.

V is TRBV10-3 and J is TRBJ2-7; TRBD2 matches at 8 bases. The V segment lost 2 bases and the J segment 2 bases; nucleotides outside the gene matches: 8. The germline gives CDR1 ENHRY, CDR2 SYGVKD. CDR3 length equals 16 residues. DNA for the CDR3: TGTGCCATCAGTGAGCCTATAACTAGCGGACCCTACGAGCAGTACTTC. Translated: CAISEPITSGPYEQYF.

The chain carries TRBV2 and TRBJ2-1, with D uncertain. V shed 7 bases and J shed 7 bases, with 20 bases lying between them. CDR3 length equals 15 residues. The V gene's germline CDR1 is SNHLY and CDR2 FYNNEI. Written as DNA, the CDR3 is TGTGCCAGCAATTCGAAGCGCGCACAGTCGAATGAGCAGTTCTTC. Its translation: CASNSKRAQSNEQFF. The complete variable domain, with remaining parts taken from reference TRBV2 and TRBJ2-1, reads EPEVTQTPSHQVTQMGQEVILRCVPISNHLYFYWYRQILGQKVEFLVSFYNNEISEKSEIFDDQFSVERPDGSNFTLKIRSTKLEDSAMYFCASNSKRAQSNEQFFGPGTRLTVL.

This sequence joins TRBV30 and TRBJ2-1; D unresolved. CDR3 length equals 11 residues. Germline-derived CDR1 and CDR2 are GTSNPN and SVGIG (reference sequence). With 1 base removed from V and 8 bases from J, the gap between germline ends came to 6 bases. The CDR3 protein is CAWSGRDEQFF. Written as DNA, the CDR3 is TGTGCCTGGAGTGGAAGGGATGAGCAGTTCTTC.

The V call is TRBV30, the J call TRBJ2-4; D is possibly TRBD1 (5 bases). The V gene's germline CDR1 is GTSNPN and CDR2 SVGIG (reference sequence). Deletions cut 1 base from V and 9 bases from J, with 13 bases between. CDR3 size: 13 residues. CDR3 amino acids: CAWSEGAQFIQYF. The CDR3 DNA reads TGTGCCTGGAGTGAAGGGGCCCAGTTCATTCAGTACTTC. Using reference TRBV30 and TRBJ2-4 for the parts outside the CDR3, the full variable domain is SQTIHQWPATLVQPVGSPLSLECTVEGTSNPNLYWYRQAAGRGLQLLFYSVGIGQISSEVPQNLSASRPQDRQFILSSKKLLLSDSGFYLCAWSEGAQFIQYFGAGTRLSVL.

A few counts support this clone. V and J are TRBV15 and TRBJ2-2, with TRBD1 identical over 7 bases. The CDR3 runs 16 residues. J gave up 1 base and V 3 bases, and 5 bases lay outside the gene matches. Germline-derived CDR1 and CDR2 are LNHNV and YYDKDF (reference sequence). The chain's CDR3 is CATSSPRDRNTGELFF. The CDR3 DNA reads as TGTGCCACCAGCAGCCCCCGGGACAGGAACACCGGGGAGCTGTTTTTT.

Remarks on this clone: Other nucleotide sequences from this sample produce the same CDR3. V usage is TRBV2 and J usage is TRBJ2-5, with D unresolved. The CDR3 totals 11 residues. CDR1 SNHLY and CDR2 FYNNEI come from the germline V gene. Trimming cost V 4 bases and J 3 bases, with 3 bases left between them. In nucleotides, the CDR3 is TGTGCCAGCAGTGGGGAAGAGACCCAGTACTTC. Translated: CASSGEETQYF.

This clone was found once. This rearrangement joins TRBV25-1 to TRBJ2-2; D uncertain. V was pared by 8 bases and J by 5 bases, with 9 bases between. From germline, CDR1 is MGHDK and CDR2 SYGVNS. CDR3 length: 12 residues. The chain's CDR3 is CASGKVTGELFF. CDR3 DNA sequence: TGTGCCAGCGGAAAGGTAACCGGGGAGCTGTTTTTT.

The J gene is TRBJ1-1, the V gene TRBV7-9; no firm D call. CDR3 length: 13 residues. Per the germline V gene, CDR1 is SEHNR and CDR2 is FQNEAQ (reference sequence). V was shortened by 2 bases and J by 7 bases, with 11 bases between the two germline ends. The CDR3: CASSLYVSGEAFF. The CDR3 region has the DNA TGTGCCAGCAGCTTATATGTGAGCGGTGAAGCTTTCTTT.

This sequence joins TRBV7-9 and TRBJ2-1, with 11 bases identical to TRBD2. Trimming removed 5 bases from V and 3 bases from J; junction bases left unmatched: 6. Per the germline V gene, CDR1 is SEHNR and CDR2 is FQNEAQ (reference sequence). The CDR3 sequence is 16 residues long. The CDR3 sequence is CASSQASGRFYNEQFF. The CDR3 nucleotides read TGTGCCAGCAGCCAGGCTAGCGGGAGGTTCTACAATGAGCAGTTCTTC.